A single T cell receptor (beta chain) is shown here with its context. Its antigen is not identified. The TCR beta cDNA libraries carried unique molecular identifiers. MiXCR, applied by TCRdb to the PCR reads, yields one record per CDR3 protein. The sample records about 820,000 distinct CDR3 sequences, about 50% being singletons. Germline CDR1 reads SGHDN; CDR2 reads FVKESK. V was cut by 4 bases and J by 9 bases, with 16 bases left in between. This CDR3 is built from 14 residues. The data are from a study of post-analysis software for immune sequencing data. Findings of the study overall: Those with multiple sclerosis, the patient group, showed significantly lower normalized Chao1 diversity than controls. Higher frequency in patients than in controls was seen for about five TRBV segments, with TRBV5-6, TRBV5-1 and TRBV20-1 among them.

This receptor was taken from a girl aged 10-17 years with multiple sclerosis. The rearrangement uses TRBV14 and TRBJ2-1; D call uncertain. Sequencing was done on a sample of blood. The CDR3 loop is CASSRIHGVSEQFF. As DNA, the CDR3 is TGTGCCAGCAGCCGCATTCATGGGGTTAGTGAGCAGTTCTTC.